The 24 T cell receptor beta chains in this list originate from one sample, sequenced in a study of CD4 and CD8 cells across lung adenocarcinoma regions. TCRdb passed the PCR reads through MiXCR, listing each CDR3 protein once. The sample records approximately 12,000 distinct CDR3 sequences, around half being singletons. The sequenced sample was CD8+ T cells from the margin of a lung tumor. These receptors were taken from a female donor with lung adenocarcinoma. The CD4 and CD8 labels of this study may be unreliable.

Regarding this clonotype: One end of the junction varies from germline; a read error may be responsible. V is TRBV6-1 and J is TRBJ2-4; 13 bases agree with TRBD2. The CDR3 loop spans 18 amino acids. Germline lookup yields CDR1 MNHNS and CDR2 SASEGT. CDR3: CASSDTSGGAIPTDMQYF. CDR3 bases: TGTGCCAGCAGTGATACTAGCGGGGGGGCGATTCCCACAGACATGCAGTATTTC.

In its sample, this clonotype is medium-sized. This chain connects TRBV7-2 to TRBJ2-1, with 10 bases identical to TRBD2. Germline-derived CDR1 and CDR2 are SGHTA and FQGNSA. This CDR3 is 15 amino acids long. V gave up 4 bases and J gave up 6 bases; unmatched junction bases: 6. For the CDR3, the DNA is TGTGCCAGCAGCTCGGGCCTAGCGGGGGTCAATGAGCAGTTCTTC. It is translated as CASSSGLAGVNEQFF.

Details on this clonotype: Sequence at one end of the junction differs from germline and may be a read error. The DNA for the CDR3 is TGTGCCGGCAGCGGACAGGGAGGGTCAGATACGCAGTATTTT. This encodes CAGSGQGGSDTQYF. The chain combines TRBV6-1 with TRBJ2-3, with a possible D match to TRBD1 (8 bases). There are 14 residues in the CDR3. Germline lookup yields CDR1 MNHNS and CDR2 SASEGT.

This clonotype appeared a few times. This rearrangement joins TRBV5-1 to TRBJ2-1; 8 bases match TRBD1. Germline CDR1 reads SGHRS; CDR2 reads YFSETQ. CDR3 length: 16 residues. The junction had 10 bases not matched to a gene; V was cut back by 0 bases and J by 8 bases. The CDR3 bases are TGCGCCAGCAGCTTGGCCCGTGACCCGACAGGGGATGAGCAGTTCTTC. Encoded protein: CASSLARDPTGDEQFF.

This clonotype was picked up a small number of times. The rearrangement joins TRBV15 to TRBJ2-5, with D perhaps assigned TRBD1 or TRBD2 (7 bases each). The CDR3 sequence is 16 residues long. The germline V and J ends were trimmed by 3 bases and 4 bases, with 18 bases remaining between them. CDR1 and CDR2 (germline): LNHNV, YYDKDF (reference sequence). Here the CDR3 reads CATSSLRGRDRETQYF. The CDR3 DNA reads TGTGCCACCAGCAGCCTCCGAGGGAGGGACAGAGAGACCCAGTACTTC.

Relative to its sample, this clonotype is medium-sized (0.01 to 0.1%). The chain couples TRBV7-2 to TRBJ2-5, with 8 bases identical to TRBD1. Germline V gives CDR1 SGHTA, CDR2 FQGNSA. This CDR3 contains 14 residues. J was trimmed by 1 base and V by 4 bases; bases with no gene match: 2. The CDR3 spells CASSWTGFQETQYF. The CDR3 DNA reads TGTGCCAGCAGCTGGACAGGGTTCCAAGAGACCCAGTACTTC.

In its sample, this clonotype was seen many times. V usage is TRBV12-3 or TRBV12-4 and J usage is TRBJ2-5; TRBD2 aligns across 7 bases. This CDR3 contains 13 residues. The V segment lost 5 bases and the J segment 6 bases; nucleotides outside the gene matches: 6. CDR3 in amino acids: CASSRAGVQTQYF. The CDR3 nucleotides are TGTGCCAGCAGTCGGGCGGGGGTGCAGACCCAGTACTTC.

V gene TRBV6-1 combines with J gene TRBJ2-2, with 7 nucleotides matching TRBD1. The germline V gene has CDR1 MNHNS and CDR2 SASEGT. V was pared by 7 bases and J by 4 bases, with 9 bases of the junction left unmatched. The CDR3 loop spans 15 amino acids. CDR3: CASTYTGQSTGELFF. CDR3 DNA sequence: TGTGCCAGCACCTACACGGGACAGTCCACCGGGGAGCTGTTTTTT.

This clonotype was observed a handful of times. This chain links TRBV14 with TRBJ2-3; TRBD1 matches 8 bases. The CDR3 is 18 residues long. Germline CDR1 SGHDN, CDR2 FVKESK. The V segment lost 1 base and the J segment 3 bases; nucleotides outside the gene matches: 12. The CDR3: CASSQVIRGRGRTDTQYF. CDR3 DNA sequence: TGTGCCAGCAGCCAAGTCATCCGGGGCAGGGGGCGTACAGATACGCAGTATTTT.

This clonotype was observed many times. The CDR3 coding sequence is TGTGCCAGCAACCACGGTCCTGGGGGCTACACCTTC. This gives the protein CASNHGPGGYTF. This chain joins TRBV6-5 and TRBJ1-2; no firm D call. V lost 7 bases, J lost 8 bases, and 14 bases lay in between. This CDR3 spans 12 amino acids. Germline V gene sequence: CDR1 MNHEY, CDR2 SVGAGI.

V usage is TRBV6-2 or TRBV6-3 and J usage is TRBJ2-1, with D possibly TRBD2 on 5 matching bases. With the DNA end fitting TRBJ2-7 better, the J assignment may be wrong. CDR1 MNHEY and CDR2 SVGEGT come from the germline V gene. The CDR3 is 14 amino acids. The chain's CDR3 is CASSSYLGTYEQYF. CDR3 nucleotides: TGTGCCAGCAGTTCATATCTCGGGACCTACGAGCAGTACTTC.

This clonotype has at least ten counts. This chain links TRBV6-5 with TRBJ1-5; TRBD1 aligns across 8 bases. The ends lost 7 bases at V and 3 bases at J; junction bases unmatched: 11. Looked up from germline, CDR1 is MNHEY and CDR2 is SVGAGI. The CDR3 has 16 residues. The CDR3 nucleotides are TGTGCCAGCACAAGGACAGGGAGAGTATACAATCAGCCCCAGCATTTT. It is translated as CASTRTGRVYNQPQHF.

Of note for this clonotype: As the CDR3 is not closed by the conserved phenylalanine or tryptophan, this likely results from a read error. The DNA is left out, because the CDR3 cannot be placed on it with certainty; the CDR3 is given as TCRdb lists it. The chain recombines TRBV27 with TRBJ2-5. Termini included, the CDR3 measures 13 amino acids. Germline-derived CDR1 and CDR2 are MNHEY and SMNVEV (reference sequence). This CDR3 reads CASSLGVQETQFL.

The V call is TRBV6-5, the J call TRBJ2-5; D gene ambiguous. The V gene lost 0 bases and the J gene lost 1 base, with 9 bases spanning the gap. In germline, CDR1 is MNHEY, CDR2 SVGAGI. The CDR3 sequence is 15 residues long. The CDR3 region is CASSYSWSIQETQYF. In nucleotides, the CDR3 is TGTGCCAGCAGTTACTCGTGGAGCATCCAAGAGACCCAGTACTTC.

This clonotype was found many times. This chain joins TRBV6-4 and TRBJ2-2; D gene ambiguous. Germline assignment: CDR1 MRHNA and CDR2 SNTAGT. This CDR3 comprises 13 residues. Deletions cut 0 bases from V and 3 bases from J, with 2 bases between. This CDR3 is CASSDSYTGELFF. The CDR3 nucleotides read TGTGCCAGCAGTGACTCGTACACCGGGGAGCTGTTTTTT.

This clonotype was detected many times. This chain joins TRBV12-3 or TRBV12-4 and TRBJ2-5; 8 nucleotides align to TRBD1. The CDR3 consists of 14 residues. Germline trimming cut 8 bases from V and 5 bases from J; bases unmatched to any gene: 10. The CDR3 protein is CASPDRDRRETQYF. The CDR3 nucleotides read TGTGCCAGCCCGGACAGGGACCGCCGGGAGACCCAGTACTTC.

This clonotype has a count of ten or more. The V gene is TRBV6-5, the J gene TRBJ2-1, with 8 bases that match TRBD2. The end of the DNA is better explained by TRBJ2-7, so the J call may be wrong. This CDR3 is 15 amino acids long. The germline V gene has CDR1 MNHEY and CDR2 SVGAGI. This CDR3 reads CASSLGLEGTYEQYF. In DNA, the CDR3 is TGTGCCAGCAGTTTGGGACTAGAGGGTACCTACGAGCAGTACTTC.

This clonotype came up a few times. The V gene is TRBV20-1, the J gene TRBJ2-3; TRBD1 agrees at 7 bases. Germline CDR1 reads DFQATT; CDR2 reads SNEGSKA (reference sequence). V lost 6 bases and J lost 1; bases outside the gene matches: 10. The CDR3 contains 15 residues. CDR3 sequence: CSANDRERGTDTQYF. CDR3 bases: TGCAGTGCGAACGACAGGGAAAGGGGCACAGATACGCAGTATTTT.

The chain uses TRBV6-1 and TRBJ1-4; 9 bases align to TRBD1. The CDR3 runs 15 residues. The V and J ends lost 5 bases and 3 bases, in that order; junction bases with no gene match: 4. Germline values: CDR1 MNHNS, CDR2 SASEGT. The CDR3 sequence: CASSTGGLANEKLFF. CDR3 in DNA: TGTGCCAGCAGTACAGGGGGCTTGGCTAATGAAAAACTGTTTTTT.

This clonotype has more than one count but fewer than ten. The V and J genes are TRBV27 and TRBJ2-5; 7 bases are a match to TRBD1. The J call may be wrong; the DNA end is better matched by TRBJ2-7. The CDR3 is 15 amino acids. From germline, CDR1 is MNHEY and CDR2 SMNVEV (reference sequence). The CDR3 DNA sequence: TGTGCCAGCAGTTTATCAGGACAGGAGTACCACGAGCAGTACTTC. It specifies CASSLSGQEYHEQYF.

The genes are TRBV6-5 and TRBJ1-1; D gene uncertain. CDR3 size: 15 residues. Trimming took 2 bases from V and 4 from J, leaving 14 bases between them. Germline V gene lookup returns CDR1 MNHEY and CDR2 SVGAGI. The CDR3 spells CASSYRARAGTEAFF. In DNA form, the CDR3 reads TGTGCCAGCAGTTACCGTGCGCGGGCGGGCACTGAAGCTTTCTTT.

The chain links TRBV10-2 to TRBJ1-2; D is undetermined. The CDR3 totals 11 residues. Trimming left V 7 bases short and J 8 bases short, with 11 bases between. Germline assignment: CDR1 WSHSY and CDR2 SAAADI. This chain's CDR3 is CASKVLEGYTF. The CDR3 nucleotides read TGCGCCAGCAAGGTGCTAGAAGGCTACACCTTC.

This clonotype was found a few times. Since no conserved phenylalanine or tryptophan closes the CDR3, a read error is the likely cause. Because the CDR3's place on the DNA is in doubt, the DNA is left out and the CDR3 is given as listed by TCRdb. The gene calls are TRBV6-1 and TRBJ2-6; the table's D call, TRBD2, has no DNA check behind it. A total of 8 residues make up the CDR3, ends included. Germline CDR1 and CDR2: MNHNS and SASEGT. The CDR3 loop is CASSWTSG.

This clonotype was found a few times. V is TRBV9 and J is TRBJ2-4, with D perhaps matching TRBD1 (5 bases). CDR3 length: 12 amino acids. Trimming left V 0 bases short and J 11 bases short, with 9 bases between. Germline CDR1 and CDR2: SGDLS and YYNGEE. The CDR3, as DNA: TGTGCCAGCAGCGTAGGGGGCCCATTTCAGTACTTC. This encodes CASSVGGPFQYF.